This T cell receptor beta chain appears in the sequencing data of a study of blood T cell repertoires in COVID-19. The wider study: PBMCs, B-cell-depleted T cells, or T cells provided the cDNA or gDNA that made up the material.

In the authors' workflow: The authors estimated nucleated cell counts from reference gene primer amplification. TCRdb keeps only in-frame clones here, not all; method: immunoSEQ multiplex PCR. The V and J calls and clone size are taken from that table; D and trimming were inferred from the DNA. The table shows about 230,000 clones, with 65% to 90% occurring only once. Germline-derived CDR1 and CDR2 are SGHRS and YFSETQ. The CDR3 has 17 residues. With 5 bases removed from V and 0 bases from J, the gap between germline ends came to 18 bases. The receptor was derived from a man aged 40-55 years who had recovered from COVID-19. The chain uses TRBV5-1 and TRBJ2-1; no clear D gene. The sample consisted of peripheral blood. The chain's CDR3 is CASRNLDSGYSYNEQFF. In nucleotides, the CDR3 is TGCGCCAGCAGGAACCTTGATTCAGGTTACTCCTACAATGAGCAGTTCTTC.